The clone carrying this T cell receptor (beta chain) came up many times. Authors' methods: Using the CDR3 differences seen across clinicopathological groups, the authors built a distant-metastasis classifier for papillary thyroid cancer, which was meant to discriminate distant-metastatic patients. With MiXCR, TCRdb reprocessed the PCR reads. These V and J calls derive from TCRdb rather than the authors' analysis. This table holds 24,000 or so clones, over 10% found once. This record comes from a study of metastatic and nonmetastatic thyroid tumors. Thyroid surgery was performed in patients who had received no treatment beforehand. The CDR3 contains 12 residues. Looked up from germline, CDR1 is SGDLS and CDR2 is YYNGEE. Trimming removed 5 bases at V and 8 bases at J, with 12 bases between.

The sample taken for sequencing was blood. The clonotype comes from a female donor with papillary thyroid cancer or a benign thyroid nodule (not recorded which). Some clones in this sample may be carry-over from other donors' samples. The chain joins TRBV9 to TRBJ2-3, with D possibly called TRBD1 or TRBD2 (5 bases each). The CDR3 DNA is TGTGCCAGCAGTGGGGGTTTTGGTACGCAGTATTTT. It encodes CASSGGFGTQYF.